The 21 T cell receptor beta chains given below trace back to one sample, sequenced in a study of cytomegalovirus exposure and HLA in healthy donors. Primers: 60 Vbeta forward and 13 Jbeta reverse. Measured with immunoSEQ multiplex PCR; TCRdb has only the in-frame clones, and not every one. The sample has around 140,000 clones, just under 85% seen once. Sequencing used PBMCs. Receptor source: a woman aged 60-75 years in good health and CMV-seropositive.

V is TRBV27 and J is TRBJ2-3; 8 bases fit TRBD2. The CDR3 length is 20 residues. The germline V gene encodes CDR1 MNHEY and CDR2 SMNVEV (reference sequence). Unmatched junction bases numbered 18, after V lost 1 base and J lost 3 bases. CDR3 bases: TGTGCCAGCAGTTTATTTAACGAAGCGGGAGATCCGGCCCAGACAGATACGCAGTATTTT. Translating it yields CASSLFNEAGDPAQTDTQYF.

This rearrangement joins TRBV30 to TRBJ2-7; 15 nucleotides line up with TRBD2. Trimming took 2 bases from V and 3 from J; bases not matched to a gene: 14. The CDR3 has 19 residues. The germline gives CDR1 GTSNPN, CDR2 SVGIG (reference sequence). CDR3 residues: CAWSSLGLAGGPGVYEQYF. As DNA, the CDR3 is TGTGCCTGGAGTTCCCTCGGACTAGCGGGAGGGCCGGGGGTCTACGAGCAGTACTTC. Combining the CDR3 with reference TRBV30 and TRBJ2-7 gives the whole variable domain SQTIHQWPATLVQPVGSPLSLECTVEGTSNPNLYWYRQAAGRGLQLLFYSVGIGQISSEVPQNLSASRPQDRQFILSSKKLLLSDSGFYLCAWSSLGLAGGPGVYEQYFGPGTRLTVT.

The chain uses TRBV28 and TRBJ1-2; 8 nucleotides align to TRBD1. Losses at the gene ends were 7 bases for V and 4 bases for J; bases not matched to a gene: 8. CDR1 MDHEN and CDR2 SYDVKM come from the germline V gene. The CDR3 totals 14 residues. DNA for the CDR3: TGTGCCAGCACCTTGGACAGGGCTGGCTATGGCTACACCTTC. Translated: CASTLDRAGYGYTF.

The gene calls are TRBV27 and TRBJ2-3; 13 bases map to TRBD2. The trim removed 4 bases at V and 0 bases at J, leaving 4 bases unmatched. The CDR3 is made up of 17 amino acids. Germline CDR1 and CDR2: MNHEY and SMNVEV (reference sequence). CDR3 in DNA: TGTGCCAGCAGTTCCGGGACTAGCGGGACCAGCACAGATACGCAGTATTTT. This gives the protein CASSSGTSGTSTDTQYF.

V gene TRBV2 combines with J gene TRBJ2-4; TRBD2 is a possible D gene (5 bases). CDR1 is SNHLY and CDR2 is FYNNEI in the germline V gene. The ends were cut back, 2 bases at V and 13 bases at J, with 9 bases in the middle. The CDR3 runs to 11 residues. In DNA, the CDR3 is TGTGCCAGCAGTGAACGAGGGCCACAGTACTTC. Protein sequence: CASSERGPQYF.

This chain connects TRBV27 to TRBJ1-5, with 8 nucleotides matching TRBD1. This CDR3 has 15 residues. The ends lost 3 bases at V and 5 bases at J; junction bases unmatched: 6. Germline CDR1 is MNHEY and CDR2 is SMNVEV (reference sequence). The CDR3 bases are TGTGCCAGCAGTTTCGGACAGGGACAAGATCAGCCCCAGCATTTT. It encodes CASSFGQGQDQPQHF.

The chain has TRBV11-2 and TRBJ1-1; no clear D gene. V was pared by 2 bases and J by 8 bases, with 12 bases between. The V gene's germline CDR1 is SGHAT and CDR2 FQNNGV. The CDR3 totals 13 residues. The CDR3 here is CASSLPGRAEAFF. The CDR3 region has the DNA TGTGCCAGCAGCTTACCCGGGAGGGCAGAAGCTTTCTTT.

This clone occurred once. CDR3 coding DNA: TGTGCCAGCAGCAAACCACAGGGGGCCGGAGATACGCAGTATTTT. It codes for CASSKPQGAGDTQYF. This chain joins TRBV7-2 and TRBJ2-3; 9 bases line up with TRBD1. This CDR3 comprises 15 residues. J was trimmed by 5 bases and V by 5 bases; bases with no gene match: 8. From germline, CDR1 is SGHTA and CDR2 FQGNSA. Together with reference TRBV7-2 and TRBJ2-3, the CDR3 gives the full variable domain: GAGVSQSPSNKVTEKGKDVELRCDPISGHTALYWYRQSLGQGLEFLIYFQGNSAPDKSGLPSDRFSAERTGGSVSTLTIQRTQQEDSAVYLCASSKPQGAGDTQYFGPGTRLTVL.

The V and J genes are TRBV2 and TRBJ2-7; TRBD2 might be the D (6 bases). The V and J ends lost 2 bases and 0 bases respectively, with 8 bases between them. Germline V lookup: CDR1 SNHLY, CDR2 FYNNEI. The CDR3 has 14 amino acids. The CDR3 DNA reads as TGTGCCAGCAGTGAATGGGACTTCTCCTACGAGCAGTACTTC. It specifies CASSEWDFSYEQYF.

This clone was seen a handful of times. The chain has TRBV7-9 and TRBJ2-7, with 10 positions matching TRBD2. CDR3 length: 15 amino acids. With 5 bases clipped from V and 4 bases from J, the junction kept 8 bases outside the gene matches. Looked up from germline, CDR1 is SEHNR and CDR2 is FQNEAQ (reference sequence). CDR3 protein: CASSHPSGRVYEQYF. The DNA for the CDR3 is TGTGCCAGCAGCCACCCTAGCGGGAGAGTTTACGAGCAGTACTTC.

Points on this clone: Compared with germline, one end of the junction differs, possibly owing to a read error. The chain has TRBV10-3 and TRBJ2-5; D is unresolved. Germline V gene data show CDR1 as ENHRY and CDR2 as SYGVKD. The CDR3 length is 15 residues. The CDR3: CAISDVENPQQTQYF. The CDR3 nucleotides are TGTGCCATCAGTGATGTGGAGAACCCCCAACAGACCCAGTACTTC.

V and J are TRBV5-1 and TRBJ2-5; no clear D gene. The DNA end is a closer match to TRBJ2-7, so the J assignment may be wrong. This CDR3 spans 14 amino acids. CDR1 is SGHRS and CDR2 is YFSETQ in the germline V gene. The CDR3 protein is CASSLDPSVGEQYF. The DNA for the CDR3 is TGCGCCAGCAGCTTGGATCCATCAGTGGGCGAGCAGTACTTC.

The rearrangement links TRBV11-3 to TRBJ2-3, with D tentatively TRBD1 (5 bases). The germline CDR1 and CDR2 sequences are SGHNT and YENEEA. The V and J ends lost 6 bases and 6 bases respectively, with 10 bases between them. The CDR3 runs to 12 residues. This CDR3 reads CASSSQGDTQYF. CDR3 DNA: TGTGCCAGCAGTTCCCAGGGCGATACGCAGTATTTT.

Here the CDR3 DNA reads TGTGCCAGCAGTGCCGACTTTGGTGAGCAGTTCTTC. It is translated as CASSADFGEQFF. The V call is TRBV6-1, the J call TRBJ2-1; unclear D gene. This CDR3 has 12 residues. V lost 4 bases, J lost 9 bases, and 10 bases lay in between. CDR1 is MNHNS, CDR2 SASEGT, per germline.

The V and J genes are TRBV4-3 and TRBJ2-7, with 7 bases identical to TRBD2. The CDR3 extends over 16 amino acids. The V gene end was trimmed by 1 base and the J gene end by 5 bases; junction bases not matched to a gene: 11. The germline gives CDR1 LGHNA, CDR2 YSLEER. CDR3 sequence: CASSQGVGGSSHEQYF. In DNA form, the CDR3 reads TGCGCCAGCAGCCAAGGCGTAGGCGGGAGTTCCCACGAGCAGTACTTC.

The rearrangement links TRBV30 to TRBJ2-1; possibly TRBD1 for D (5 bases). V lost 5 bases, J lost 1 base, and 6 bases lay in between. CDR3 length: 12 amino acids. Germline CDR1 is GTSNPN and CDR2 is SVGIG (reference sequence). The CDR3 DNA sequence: TGTGCCTGGGACAGATCCTACAATGAGCAGTTCTTC. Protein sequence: CAWDRSYNEQFF.

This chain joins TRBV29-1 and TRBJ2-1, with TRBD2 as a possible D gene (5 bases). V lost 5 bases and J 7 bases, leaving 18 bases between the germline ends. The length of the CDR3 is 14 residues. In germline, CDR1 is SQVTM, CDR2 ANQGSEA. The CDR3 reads CSVKAGVQRNEQFF. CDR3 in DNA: TGCAGCGTTAAGGCCGGGGTGCAGCGAAATGAGCAGTTCTTC.

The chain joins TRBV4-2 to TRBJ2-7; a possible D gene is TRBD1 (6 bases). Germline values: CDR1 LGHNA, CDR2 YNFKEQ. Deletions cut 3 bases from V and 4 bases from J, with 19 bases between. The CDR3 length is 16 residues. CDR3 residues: CASSHGPDRPGYEQYF. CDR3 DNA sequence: TGTGCCAGCAGCCATGGTCCGGACAGACCGGGATACGAGCAGTACTTC.

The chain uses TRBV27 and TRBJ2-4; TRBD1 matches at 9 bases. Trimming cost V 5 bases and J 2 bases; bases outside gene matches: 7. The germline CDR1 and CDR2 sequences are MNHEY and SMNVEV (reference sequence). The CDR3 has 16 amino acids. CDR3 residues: CASSDPGQGTKNIQYF. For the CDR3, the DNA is TGTGCCAGCAGTGACCCGGGACAGGGAACCAAAAACATTCAGTACTTC.

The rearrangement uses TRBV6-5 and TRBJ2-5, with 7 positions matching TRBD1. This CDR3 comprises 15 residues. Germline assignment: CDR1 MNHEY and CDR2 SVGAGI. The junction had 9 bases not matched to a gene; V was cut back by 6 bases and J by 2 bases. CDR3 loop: CASRIGTDPQETQYF. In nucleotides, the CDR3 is TGTGCCAGCAGAATCGGGACAGACCCGCAAGAGACCCAGTACTTC.

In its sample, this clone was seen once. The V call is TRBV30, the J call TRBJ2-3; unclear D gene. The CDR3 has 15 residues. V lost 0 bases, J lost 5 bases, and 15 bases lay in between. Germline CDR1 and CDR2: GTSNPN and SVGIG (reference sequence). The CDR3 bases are TGTGCCTGGAGTGTACGCCTGCAGGCAGGAGATACGCAGTATTTT. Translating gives CAWSVRLQAGDTQYF.